This record covers a single TCR beta chain. Its matching antigen is unknown. The CDR3 length is 11 residues. Germline assignment: CDR1 DFQATT and CDR2 SNEGSKA (reference sequence). Trimming pared 3 bases from V and 5 bases from J, leaving 6 bases between. This sample is drawn from a study of OX40 agonist ivuxolimab in advanced cancers. About the study: Roughly two fifths of patients had received prior checkpoint inhibitor therapy. Three partial responders included one hepatocellular carcinoma patient and two cutaneous melanoma patients.

Using immunoSEQ multiplex PCR, the repertoire was profiled, and TCRdb retains in-frame clones only, with some absent. In the table there are approximately 82,000 clones, approximately 86% of which are singletons. Whole-study findings and limits: At 0.1 to 3.0 mg/kg and by week 6, CD4+ and CD8+ T cells in the blood had expanded clonally.

The TCR originated in an adult with an advanced solid tumor such as melanoma, head and neck, liver or kidney cancer. V gene TRBV20-1 combines with J gene TRBJ2-3, with no clear D. The sample consisted of CD4+ or CD8+ T cells sorted from blood, taken in a trial of the OX40 agonist ivuxolimab. The CDR3 spells CSASRQDTQYF. CDR3 DNA sequence: TGCAGTGCTAGCAGGCAAGATACGCAGTATTTT.